The TCR beta chain under discussion was sequenced for a study of shared clonotypes between healthy human individuals. This table comes from immunoSEQ multiplex PCR, and its TCRdb copy is limited to in-frame clones, with some not included. This table holds approximately 2,300,000 clones, 85% to 95% found once. Study results and limitations: Sampling was confined to blood; repertoires within tissues likely differ.

Germline V gene data show CDR1 as SGHAT and CDR2 as FQNNGV. V dropped 1 base and J dropped 6 bases, with 12 bases sitting between them. The CDR3 is 15 amino acids. There were no recent acute infections or vaccinations among the donors, who were healthy HIV-negative adults. Donors, without exception, were Caucasian adults residing in Nashville, Tennessee. As concerns this clone: Its antigen is undetermined.

This clonotype was obtained from a man aged 18-30 years in good health. Some clones in this sample may be carry-over from other donors' samples. Specimen: naive CD4+ T cells from PBMCs. The subset is: CD45RA+ positively selected. The V gene is TRBV11-2, the J gene TRBJ1-4; possible D gene TRBD1, 5 bases. CDR3 bases: TGTGCCAGCAGCTTAGGGCCAGGGCGATATGAAAAACTGTTTTTT. Translating it yields CASSLGPGRYEKLFF. The variable domain in full, with the rest retrieved from reference TRBV11-2 and TRBJ1-4, is EAGVAQSPRYKIIEKRQSVAFWCNPISGHATLYWYQQILGQGPKLLIQFQNNGVVDDSQLPKDRFSAERLKGVDSTLKIQPAKLEDSAVYLCASSLGPGRYEKLFFGSGTQLSVL.